This T cell receptor (beta chain) was identified in a study of cytomegalovirus exposure and HLA in healthy donors. Primers for the PCR totalled 60 Vbeta and 13 Jbeta. Sequenced by immunoSEQ multiplex PCR; TCRdb stores in-frame clones only, minus some. The sample consists of 100,000 to 150,000 clones, 81% of them appearing once. V shed 7 bases, J shed 8 bases, and the junction held 11 bases outside the gene matches. CDR1 and CDR2 from the germline V gene are MNHNY and SVGAGI (reference sequence). This CDR3 has 14 amino acids. Study findings and constraints: Reports showed the classifier diagnosing cytomegalovirus status with high specificity and sensitivity. Several of the most significant clusters appeared linked to common viral pathogens, based on a later analysis.

Notes on this clone: Its target is not known.

The V gene is TRBV6-6, the J gene TRBJ1-2; TRBD1 matches at 9 bases. The source is a man in his late teens or twenties in good health and CMV-seronegative. Sequenced sample: PBMCs. The CDR3 sequence is CASIQRDRVEGYTF. CDR3 sequence (DNA): TGTGCCAGCATTCAAAGGGACAGGGTGGAGGGCTACACCTTC.